Sequencing of this TCR beta chain was carried out in a study of cytomegalovirus exposure and HLA in healthy donors. Looked up from germline, CDR1 is SNHLY and CDR2 is FYNNEI. Deletions cut 4 bases from V and 12 bases from J, with 12 bases between. CDR3 size: 11 residues. Profiled with immunoSEQ multiplex PCR; TCRdb holds only in-frame clones, not every one. The profile shows roughly 250,000 clones, approximately 87% of them singletons. The receptor was isolated from a man between 18 and 29 years old in good health and CMV-seronegative. The sample taken for sequencing was PBMCs. This chain joins TRBV2 and TRBJ1-2; a weak D match, TRBD1 (6 bases). The CDR3, as DNA: TGTGCCAGCAGTGTTTCGGGGGGCAACACCTTC. Translating gives CASSVSGGNTF. Filled out from reference TRBV2 and TRBJ1-2, the complete variable domain reads EPEVTQTPSHQVTQMGQEVILRCVPISNHLYFYWYRQILGQKVEFLVSFYNNEISEKSEIFDDQFSVERPDGSNFTLKIRSTKLEDSAMYFCASSVSGGNTFGSGTRLTVV.